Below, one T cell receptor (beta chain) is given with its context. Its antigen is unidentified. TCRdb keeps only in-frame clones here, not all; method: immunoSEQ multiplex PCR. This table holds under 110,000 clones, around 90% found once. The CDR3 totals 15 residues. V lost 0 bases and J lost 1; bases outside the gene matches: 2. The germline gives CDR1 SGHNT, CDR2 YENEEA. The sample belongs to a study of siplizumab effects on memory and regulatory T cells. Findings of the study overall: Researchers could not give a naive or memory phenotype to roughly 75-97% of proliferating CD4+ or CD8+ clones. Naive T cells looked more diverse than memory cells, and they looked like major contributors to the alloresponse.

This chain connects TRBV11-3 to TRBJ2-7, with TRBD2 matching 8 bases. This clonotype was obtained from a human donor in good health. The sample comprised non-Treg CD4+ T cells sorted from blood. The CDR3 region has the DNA TGTGCCAGCAGCTTAGATAGCGGGATTTCCTACGAGCAGTACTTC. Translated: CASSLDSGISYEQYF.